The table lists the clone carrying this T cell receptor beta chain with a count of one. The data belong to a study of blood T cell repertoires in COVID-19. Study-wide context: Spain, Italy and the United States supplied samples that represented acute and convalescent COVID-19. The cDNA or gDNA used as material had been derived from T cells, B-cell-depleted T cells, or PBMCs.

Authors' methods: Amplification with reference gene primers provided the estimates of nucleated cell counts. The method was immunoSEQ multiplex PCR; TCRdb's version includes in-frame clones alone and lacks a portion of them. V, J and clone size are taken as reported in that table, and D and trimming were inferred from the DNA itself. Found here are about 190,000 clones, roughly 73% of them singletons; the top ten hold 2.8%. Sequencing used peripheral blood. The clonotype comes from a woman older than 75 with active or convalescent COVID-19.

This CDR3 is CASSSSQGVGNTIYF. CDR3 DNA sequence: TGCGCCAGCAGCTCTTCACAGGGGGTCGGAAACACCATATATTTT. V and J are TRBV5-1 and TRBJ1-3; 8 bases fit TRBD1. CDR1 and CDR2 from the germline V gene are SGHRS and YFSETQ. The CDR3 consists of 15 residues. V dropped 3 bases and J dropped 4; count of bases not matched to a gene: 6.